This TCR beta chain is from a study of blood T cell repertoires in COVID-19. Study at large: Samples of COVID-19 (acute and convalescent) were obtained from the United States, Italy and Spain. From T cells, B-cell-depleted T cells, or PBMCs came the material, which was cDNA or gDNA.

The assay was immunoSEQ multiplex PCR, and TCRdb's table has in-frame clones only and misses some. The sample holds about 480,000 clones, roughly 91% seen once. The table lists this clone with a count of one. Seattle patients were enrolled while actively infected and followed longitudinally. This CDR3 contains 14 residues. V shed 2 bases and J shed 5 bases, with 9 bases lying between them. Per germline, CDR1 MNHEY and CDR2 SVGAGI. Sequenced: peripheral blood. The clonotype originates from a woman between 45 and 60 years old with COVID-19, enrolled during active disease. The V and J genes are TRBV6-5 and TRBJ2-2; D is perhaps TRBD2 (6 bases). Here the CDR3 reads CASSYELATGELFF. In nucleotides, the CDR3 is TGTGCCAGCAGTTACGAACTAGCTACCGGGGAGCTGTTTTTT.